These T cell receptor beta chains were read from a single sample in a study of human T cells and chemical hapten exposure. In TCRdb, the RACE reads were re-called with MiXCR into one record per CDR3 protein. The table shows approximately 350,000 distinct CDR3 sequences, with about 6% occurring only once. This sample comprised whole blood, obtained in connection with sensitization to the hapten diphenylcyclopropenone (DPC). The receptors here all came from a woman aged 18-30 years with alopecia areata. Some clones in this sample may be carry-over from other donors' samples. Both conserved end residues are part of each CDR3. Fields, in order: clone size, J gene, V gene, D gene, CDR3 protein, CDR3 DNA. A D gene is named only where the DNA matches it firmly. Clone size appears in some rows only: once, few, many, or a class for an expanded clone.

abundance: many
j_gene: TRBJ2-3
v_gene: TRBV6-5
d_gene: TRBD2
CDR3aa: CASSSLSGGADTQYF
CDR3nt: TGTGCCAGCAGTTCCCTGAGCGGGGGGGCAGATACGCAGTATTTT

abundance: many
j_gene: TRBJ1-5
v_gene: TRBV6-6
d_gene: TRBD1
CDR3aa: CASSLRTGSNQPQHF
CDR3nt: TGTGCCAGCAGTCTTCGGACAGGGAGCAATCAGCCCCAGCATTTT

abundance: many
j_gene: TRBJ2-7
v_gene: TRBV5-1
d_gene: NA
CDR3aa: CASSLRGYEQYF
CDR3nt: TGCGCCAGCAGTCTCCGCGGGTACGAGCAGTACTTC

abundance: NA
j_gene: TRBJ2-2
v_gene: TRBV27
d_gene: TRBD1
CDR3aa: CASSSKTDRAGELFF
CDR3nt: TGTGCCAGCAGTTCAAAGACGGACAGGGCCGGGGAGCTGTTTTTT

abundance: few
j_gene: TRBJ1-1
v_gene: TRBV6-5
d_gene: NA
CDR3aa: CASSRQENTEAFF
CDR3nt: TGTGCCAGCAGTCGACAGGAGAACACTGAAGCTTTCTTT

abundance: many
j_gene: TRBJ2-7
v_gene: TRBV18
d_gene: TRBD2
CDR3aa: CASSLSWEGNDEQYF
CDR3nt: TGTGCCAGCTCACTTTCCTGGGAGGGTAACGACGAGCAGTACTTC

abundance: many
j_gene: TRBJ1-6
v_gene: TRBV11-2
d_gene: TRBD1
CDR3aa: CASSLGGTGSSPLHF
CDR3nt: TGTGCCAGCAGCTTGGGGGGGACAGGGTCGTCACCCCTCCACTTT

abundance: few
j_gene: TRBJ1-6
v_gene: TRBV12-3/TRBV12-4
d_gene: TRBD1
CDR3aa: CASRDRDRGLSYNSPLHF
CDR3nt: TGTGCCAGCAGGGACCGGGACAGGGGCCTCTCCTATAATTCACCCCTCCACTTT

abundance: NA
j_gene: TRBJ2-3
v_gene: TRBV7-2
d_gene: TRBD2
CDR3aa: CASSLDSGATDTQYF
CDR3nt: TGTGCCAGCAGCTTAGACAGCGGGGCGACAGATACGCAGTATTTT

abundance: many
j_gene: TRBJ1-1
v_gene: TRBV4-3
d_gene: NA
CDR3aa: CASSQMSTRVFDTEAFF
CDR3nt: TGCGCCAGCAGCCAGATGAGCACCCGGGTCTTTGACACTGAAGCTTTCTTT

abundance: NA
j_gene: TRBJ2-7
v_gene: TRBV20-1
d_gene: NA
CDR3aa: CSALLPTSYEQYF
CDR3nt: TGCAGTGCTTTACTCCCGACCTCCTACGAGCAGTACTTC

abundance: many
j_gene: TRBJ1-4
v_gene: TRBV20-1
d_gene: TRBD1
CDR3aa: CSAKGQAPGKLFF
CDR3nt: TGCAGTGCTAAGGGACAGGCTCCTGGGAAACTGTTTTTT

abundance: NA
j_gene: TRBJ2-1
v_gene: TRBV20-1
d_gene: TRBD2
CDR3aa: CSARVGSGGYIYNEQFF
CDR3nt: TGCAGTGCTAGAGTGGGTAGCGGGGGCTACATATACAATGAGCAGTTCTTC

abundance: NA
j_gene: TRBJ2-3
v_gene: TRBV21-1
d_gene: NA
CDR3aa: CASSKGQGEGTDTQYF
CDR3nt: TGTGCCAGCAGCAAAGGGCAAGGGGAAGGCACAGATACGCAGTATTTT

abundance: NA
j_gene: TRBJ1-2
v_gene: TRBV7-2
d_gene: TRBD1
CDR3aa: CASSWQGAQVGYTF
CDR3nt: TGTGCCAGCAGCTGGCAGGGGGCGCAGGTCGGCTACACCTTC

abundance: NA
j_gene: TRBJ2-7
v_gene: TRBV9
d_gene: NA
CDR3aa: CASSVDAASSYEQYF
CDR3nt: TGTGCCAGCAGCGTAGATGCGGCCAGCTCCTACGAGCAGTACTTC

abundance: many
j_gene: TRBJ2-7
v_gene: TRBV5-1
d_gene: NA
CDR3aa: CASSLDRAYEQYF
CDR3nt: TGCGCCAGCAGCTTGGACAGGGCCTACGAGCAGTACTTC

abundance: many
j_gene: TRBJ1-2
v_gene: TRBV6-5
d_gene: NA
CDR3aa: CASSPPRQHAYGYTF
CDR3nt: TGTGCCAGCAGTCCCCCACGACAGCATGCCTATGGCTACACCTTC

abundance: few
j_gene: TRBJ1-6
v_gene: TRBV5-6
d_gene: TRBD1
CDR3aa: CASSFRTGRAPLHF
CDR3nt: TGTGCCAGCAGCTTTCGGACAGGGAGAGCACCCCTCCACTTT

abundance: many
j_gene: TRBJ1-1
v_gene: TRBV7-6
d_gene: NA
CDR3aa: CASSFRQEEAFF
CDR3nt: TGTGCCAGCAGCTTTAGGCAGGAGGAAGCTTTCTTT

abundance: NA
j_gene: TRBJ1-3
v_gene: TRBV7-9
d_gene: NA
CDR3aa: CASSLWGDLRRHSGNTIYF
CDR3nt: TGTGCCAGCAGCTTATGGGGGGATCTCAGGCGCCACTCTGGAAACACCATATATTTT

abundance: once
j_gene: TRBJ2-3
v_gene: TRBV9
d_gene: NA
CDR3aa: CASSVQGGPDRQYF
CDR3nt: TGTGCCAGCAGCGTCCAGGGGGGCCCGGATAGGCAGTATTTT

abundance: many
j_gene: TRBJ1-6
v_gene: TRBV20-1
d_gene: NA
CDR3aa: CSARFNSYNSPLHF
CDR3nt: TGCAGTGCCCGATTTAACTCCTATAATTCACCCCTCCACTTT

abundance: few
j_gene: TRBJ2-1
v_gene: TRBV27
d_gene: TRBD1
CDR3aa: CASSKSGTGLINEQFF
CDR3nt: TGTGCCAGCAGTAAATCCGGGACAGGGTTAATTAATGAGCAGTTCTTC

abundance: many
j_gene: TRBJ2-6
v_gene: TRBV5-1
d_gene: NA
CDR3aa: CASGDGQRSGANVLTF
CDR3nt: TGCGCCAGCGGGGACGGACAAAGGTCTGGGGCCAACGTCCTGACTTTC

abundance: many
j_gene: TRBJ2-5
v_gene: TRBV29-1
d_gene: NA
CDR3aa: CSVEVVGVATQYF
CDR3nt: TGCAGCGTTGAGGTTGTAGGGGTTGCGACCCAGTACTTC

abundance: many
j_gene: TRBJ1-4
v_gene: TRBV12-3/TRBV12-4
d_gene: TRBD1
CDR3aa: CASSSDRDGRGLFF
CDR3nt: TGTGCCAGCAGTTCGGACAGGGACGGCAGGGGCCTGTTTTTT

abundance: NA
j_gene: TRBJ2-4
v_gene: TRBV2
d_gene: NA
CDR3aa: CASSVSIQYF
CDR3nt: TGTGCCAGCAGTGTTTCCATTCAGTACTTC

abundance: NA
j_gene: TRBJ2-7
v_gene: TRBV3-1
d_gene: NA
CDR3aa: CASSHVSYEQYF
CDR3nt: TGTGCCAGCAGCCACGTCTCCTACGAGCAGTACTTC

abundance: few
j_gene: TRBJ1-1
v_gene: TRBV28
d_gene: NA
CDR3aa: CASSLGLSRTEAFF
CDR3nt: TGTGCCAGCAGTTTGGGCCTCTCGAGGACTGAAGCTTTCTTT

abundance: many
j_gene: TRBJ1-2
v_gene: TRBV6-5
d_gene: TRBD1
CDR3aa: CASSYQRDSDYGYTF
CDR3nt: TGTGCCAGCAGTTACCAGAGGGACAGTGACTATGGCTACACCTTC

abundance: few
j_gene: TRBJ1-1
v_gene: TRBV6-5
d_gene: NA
CDR3aa: CASSRSGHTEAFF
CDR3nt: TGTGCCAGCAGTCGTAGCGGGCACACTGAAGCTTTCTTT

abundance: NA
j_gene: TRBJ1-1
v_gene: TRBV11-2
d_gene: NA
CDR3aa: CASRSPGRLRAEAFF
CDR3nt: TGTGCCAGCAGATCTCCGGGCAGGCTGAGGGCTGAAGCTTTCTTT

abundance: NA
j_gene: TRBJ1-4
v_gene: TRBV20-1
d_gene: NA
CDR3aa: CSASSGDEKLFF
CDR3nt: TGCAGTGCTAGTTCCGGGGATGAAAAACTGTTTTTT

abundance: few
j_gene: TRBJ2-7
v_gene: TRBV10-3
d_gene: NA
CDR3aa: CAISDLSGPFEQYF
CDR3nt: TGTGCCATCAGTGATCTCTCCGGGCCCTTCGAGCAGTACTTC

abundance: NA
j_gene: TRBJ1-1
v_gene: TRBV29-1
d_gene: NA
CDR3aa: CSVETHPNTEAFF
CDR3nt: TGCAGCGTTGAAACCCACCCGAACACTGAAGCTTTCTTT

abundance: few
j_gene: TRBJ2-4
v_gene: TRBV20-1
d_gene: TRBD2
CDR3aa: CSAPTGGLAGLINIQYF
CDR3nt: TGCAGTGCCCCAACAGGGGGACTAGCGGGATTAATAAACATTCAGTACTTC

abundance: NA
j_gene: TRBJ2-1
v_gene: TRBV27
d_gene: TRBD1
CDR3aa: CASSFPGQGTNEQFF
CDR3nt: TGTGCCAGCAGTTTCCCGGGACAGGGTACGAATGAGCAGTTCTTC

abundance: few
j_gene: TRBJ1-5
v_gene: TRBV7-8
d_gene: NA
CDR3aa: CASSRTTSNQPQHF
CDR3nt: TGTGCCAGCAGCCGAACAACTAGCAATCAGCCCCAGCATTTT

abundance: many
j_gene: TRBJ1-2
v_gene: TRBV6-5
d_gene: NA
CDR3aa: CASSYGRAYGYTF
CDR3nt: TGTGCCAGCAGTTACGGCAGGGCGTATGGCTACACCTTC

abundance: NA
j_gene: TRBJ1-6
v_gene: TRBV5-5
d_gene: TRBD1
CDR3aa: CASSIARQGASSPLHF
CDR3nt: TGTGCCAGCAGCATCGCCCGACAGGGGGCATCTTCACCCCTCCACTTT

abundance: few
j_gene: TRBJ2-3
v_gene: TRBV6-5
d_gene: TRBD1
CDR3aa: CASSSRTGGRPGFSDTQYF
CDR3nt: TGTGCCAGCAGTTCCAGGACAGGGGGGCGACCGGGGTTCTCAGATACGCAGTATTTT

abundance: NA
j_gene: TRBJ1-4
v_gene: TRBV7-9
d_gene: NA
CDR3aa: CASSLGGFWKLFF
CDR3nt: TGTGCCAGCAGCTTAGGAGGATTCTGGAAACTGTTTTTT